This T cell receptor (beta chain) was found in a study of T cell repertoires in cytomegalovirus infection. Across the study: As its CMV epitopes, the study selected recently identified HLA-C-restricted and well-studied HLA-B-restricted targets. An indication of both CMV infection and matching HLA type came from public TCR beta signatures. Study results and caveats: It was HLA-C-restricted CMV-specific TCR beta clonotypes that dominated the response ex vivo. Frequencies of public TCR beta families were cumulated, and this identified carriers of CMV plus the relevant HLA.

Germline CDR1 SGHTA, CDR2 FQGNSA. The CDR3 loop spans 14 amino acids. V shed 3 bases and J shed 12 bases, with 21 bases lying between them. A note on this clonotype: Its specificity is unknown.

TCRdb redid the calling of the reads with MiXCR, one entry per CDR3 protein. Found here are just over 450,000 distinct CDR3 sequences, approximately 46% of them singletons; the top ten hold about two fifths. The material was cultured PBMCs, obtained from culture after CMV antigen stimulation. The sequence came from a human donor in good health (CMV status not recorded). Some clones in this sample may be carry-over from other donors' samples. The chain joins TRBV7-2 to TRBJ2-7, with D perhaps matching TRBD1 (6 bases). The CDR3 spells CASSLPPGHFKVYF. The CDR3 DNA reads TGTGCCAGCAGCTTGCCCCCGGGACATTTTAAAGTGTACTTC.